This T cell receptor (beta chain) was found in a study of T cell responses to AZD1222 COVID-19 vaccine listed by TCRdb under 2021. About the study as a whole: AZD1222 recipients whose second dose came at about 4 weeks and those whose second dose came at about 12 weeks were combined into one group, since spike-specific TCR depth and breadth did not differ between the two schedules. A total of 230 to 250 trial participants underwent TCR sequencing, of whom 200 to 220 received two doses of AZD1222 and some 26 received two doses of the MenACWY control vaccine. Trial participants were enrolled by age into 18-55, 56-69 and 70-plus year subgroups, with approximately 150, 30 and 60 TCR-sequenced participants respectively. Overall study results and their limits: Most participants were white British and females outnumbered males, and the authors suggested that clonal diversity may have been underestimated. Conclusions about previously exposed vaccinees were limited because only six AZD1222 recipients were SARS-CoV-2 seropositive at baseline. Spike-specific TCR breadth and depth rose significantly after two AZD1222 doses compared with day 0 and with MenACWY recipients. The 56-69-year group was small, and its depth increase did not reach significance, likely because of low power. The whole spike protein was spanned by vaccine-associated CD4 TCRs, and dominant responses were seen in regions 160-218 and 743-854. Reportedly, almost half of the unique spike-specific TCRs recognized epitopes lying outside the regions that are mutated in the B.1.351 and B.1.1.7 variants. No day 14 peak-response samples were available, so repertoires were characterized only after the peak T cell response.

Here V drops 5 bases and J drops 1 base, and the junction holds 3 bases not matched to any gene. CDR1 KGHSH and CDR2 LQKENI are derived from the germline V gene. The CDR3 goes from the cysteine to the phenylalanine over 15 residues. Only the CDR3 part of the read is kept: 45 bases, read in frame from the first base. The CDR3 regions of human TCRbeta chains were subjected to immunosequencing. Under the source paper's analysis protocol: Repertoire TCRs were matched against a reference library of SARS-CoV-2-specific TCRs generated with the MIRA antigen-specificity platform. Breadth meant the fraction of unique TCRs that were SARS-CoV-2-associated, whereas depth meant the fraction of total T cells that were SARS-CoV-2-associated. Using the MIRA data, each spike-specific TCR was mapped to the spike region that the TCR reacts to and placed in a CD4 or CD8 class. Log10-transformed breadth and depth values were compared by one-way ANOVA with Sidak's multiple comparisons tests. TCRdb's version of the immuneACCESS table is confined to in-frame rearrangements and falls short of the full clone set. An unresolved V gene accounts for under half of the shortfall where checked; the remainder is of unknown origin. Clonal size and the V and J genes are those of that table, whereas D and trimming came from the DNA. The sample table records 85,000 to 130,000 clones; 85% to 90% of these occur just once. The top ten hold under 4% of the sample.

Taken with the paper, the label for time point translates to: baseline before first vaccination. The vaccinee samples were drawn from two UK trials, COV001 and COV002, one of which was a single-blind randomized controlled phase 2/3 trial testing AZD1222 (ChAdOx1 nCoV-19) in healthy adults. For TCRbeta chain sequencing, PBMC samples from trial participants were taken at day 0 and at day 28 after the second dose. Regarding this clone: Which antigen it targets is not known. Base qualities are not provided; no much larger clone lies one nucleotide away.

The rearrangement joined TRBV18 to TRBJ2-2; 8 bases in between match TRBD1. The sample was peripheral blood, taken on day 0 of AZD1222 vaccination. This receptor was obtained from an adult in good health. The nucleotides are TGTGCCAGCTCAAACAGGGGGTTGAACACCGGGGAGCTGTTTTTT. This codes for CASSNRGLNTGELFF.